This entry describes one T cell receptor (beta chain). Per germline, CDR1 MGHDK and CDR2 SYGVNS. The V end lost 7 bases, the J end lost 8 bases, and 11 bases lay between the germline ends. The CDR3 covers 11 residues. Seattle researchers signed up patients amid active infection and tracked them longitudinally. Sequencing was performed with immunoSEQ multiplex PCR; in TCRdb, only in-frame clones are kept and a portion is missing. This sample carries 150,000 to 200,000 clones, roughly 80% of them seen once, and the ten largest clones take around 7%. The sample originates from a study of blood T cell repertoires in COVID-19. At the level of the study: The United States, Italy and Spain were the sources of the acute and convalescent COVID-19 samples. Sources were T cells, B-cell-depleted T cells, or PBMCs; the material itself was cDNA or gDNA.

The source is a woman aged 40 to 50 with COVID-19, enrolled during active disease. V usage is TRBV25-1 and J usage is TRBJ1-2; possibly TRBD1 for D (6 bases). Material for sequencing was peripheral blood. This chain's CDR3 is CASTSGVGYTF. In nucleotides, the CDR3 is TGTGCCAGCACCTCAGGGGTCGGCTACACCTTC.